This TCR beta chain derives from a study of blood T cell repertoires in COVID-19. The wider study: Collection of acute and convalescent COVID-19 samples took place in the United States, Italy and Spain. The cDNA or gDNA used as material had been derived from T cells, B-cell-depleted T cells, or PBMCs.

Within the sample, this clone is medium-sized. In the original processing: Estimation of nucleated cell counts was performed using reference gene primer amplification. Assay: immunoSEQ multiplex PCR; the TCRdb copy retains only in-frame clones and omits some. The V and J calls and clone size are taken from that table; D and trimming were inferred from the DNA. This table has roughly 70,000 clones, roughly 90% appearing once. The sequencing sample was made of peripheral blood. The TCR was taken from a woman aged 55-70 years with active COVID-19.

The CDR3: CASSAWGLAGVPSYEQYF. CDR3 sequence (DNA): TGTGCCAGCAGTGCCTGGGGCCTAGCGGGAGTCCCTTCCTACGAGCAGTACTTC. This rearrangement joins TRBV6-1 to TRBJ2-7, with 10 bases matching TRBD2. This CDR3 is built from 18 residues. V shed 4 bases and J 1 base; nucleotides not matched to a gene: 13. Germline V gene lookup returns CDR1 MNHNS and CDR2 SASEGT.